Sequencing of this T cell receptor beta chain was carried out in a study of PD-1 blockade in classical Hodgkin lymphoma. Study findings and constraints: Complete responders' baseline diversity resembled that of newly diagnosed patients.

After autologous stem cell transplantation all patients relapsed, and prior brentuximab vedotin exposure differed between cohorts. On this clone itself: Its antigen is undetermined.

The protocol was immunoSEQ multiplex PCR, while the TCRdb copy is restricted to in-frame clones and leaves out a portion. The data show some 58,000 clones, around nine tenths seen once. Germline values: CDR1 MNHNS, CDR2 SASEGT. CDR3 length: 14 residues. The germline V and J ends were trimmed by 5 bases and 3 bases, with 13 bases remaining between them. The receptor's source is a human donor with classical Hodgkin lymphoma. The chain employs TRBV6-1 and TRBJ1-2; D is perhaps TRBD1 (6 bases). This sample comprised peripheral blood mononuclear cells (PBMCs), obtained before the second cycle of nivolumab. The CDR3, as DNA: TGTGCCAGCAGTTTACAGGGTGATCACTATGGCTACACCTTC. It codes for CASSLQGDHYGYTF.